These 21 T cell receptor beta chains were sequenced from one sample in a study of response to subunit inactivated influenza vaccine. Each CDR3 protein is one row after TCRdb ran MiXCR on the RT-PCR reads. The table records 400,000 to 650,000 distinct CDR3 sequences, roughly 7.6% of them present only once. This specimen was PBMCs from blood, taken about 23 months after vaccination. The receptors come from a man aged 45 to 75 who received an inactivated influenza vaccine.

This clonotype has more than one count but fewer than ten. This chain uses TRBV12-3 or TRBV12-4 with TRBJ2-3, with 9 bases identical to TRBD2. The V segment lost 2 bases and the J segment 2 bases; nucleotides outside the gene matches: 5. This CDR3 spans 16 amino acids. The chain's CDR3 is CASSLNAGGPTDTQYF. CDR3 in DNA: TGTGCCAGCAGTTTAAATGCGGGAGGGCCCACAGATACGCAGTATTTT.

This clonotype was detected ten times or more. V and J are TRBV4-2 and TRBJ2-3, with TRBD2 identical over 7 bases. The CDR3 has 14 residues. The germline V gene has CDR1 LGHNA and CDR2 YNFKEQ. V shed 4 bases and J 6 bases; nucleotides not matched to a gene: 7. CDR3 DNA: TGTGCCAGCAGCCGTGGTAGCGGGTTTGATACGCAGTATTTT. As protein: CASSRGSGFDTQYF.

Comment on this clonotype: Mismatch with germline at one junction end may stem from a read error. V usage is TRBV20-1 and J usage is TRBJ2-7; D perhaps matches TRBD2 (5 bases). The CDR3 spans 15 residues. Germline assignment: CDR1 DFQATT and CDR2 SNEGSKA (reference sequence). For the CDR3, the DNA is TGCAGTGCGAGAGAGGGAGTAAAGGGCCCCTACGAGCAGTACTTC. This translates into CSAREGVKGPYEQYF.

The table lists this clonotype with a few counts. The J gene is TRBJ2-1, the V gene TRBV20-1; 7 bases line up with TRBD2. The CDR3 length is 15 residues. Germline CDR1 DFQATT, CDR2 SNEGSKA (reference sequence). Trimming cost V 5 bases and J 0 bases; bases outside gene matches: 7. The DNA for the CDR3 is TGCAGTGCTCTAAGCGGGGTGAGCTCCTACAATGAGCAGTTCTTC. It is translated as CSALSGVSSYNEQFF.

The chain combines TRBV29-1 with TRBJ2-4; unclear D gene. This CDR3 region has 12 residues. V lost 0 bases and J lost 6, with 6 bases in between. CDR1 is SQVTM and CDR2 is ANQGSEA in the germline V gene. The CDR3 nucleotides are TGCAGCGTTGAAGATCAGACAAACATTCAGTACTTC. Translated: CSVEDQTNIQYF.

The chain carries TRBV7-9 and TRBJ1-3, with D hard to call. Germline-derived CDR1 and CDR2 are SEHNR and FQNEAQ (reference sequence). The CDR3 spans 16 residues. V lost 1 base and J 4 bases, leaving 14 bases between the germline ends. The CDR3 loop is CASSLEVRAFGNTIYF. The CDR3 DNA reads TGTGCCAGCAGCTTAGAAGTCAGAGCTTTCGGAAACACCATATATTTT. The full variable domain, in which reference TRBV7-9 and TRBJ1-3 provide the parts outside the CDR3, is DTGVSQNPRHKITKRGQNVTFRCDPISEHNRLYWYRQTLGQGPEFLTYFQNEAQLEKSRLLSDRFSAERPKGSFSTLEIQRTEQGDSAMYLCASSLEVRAFGNTIYFGEGSWLTVV.

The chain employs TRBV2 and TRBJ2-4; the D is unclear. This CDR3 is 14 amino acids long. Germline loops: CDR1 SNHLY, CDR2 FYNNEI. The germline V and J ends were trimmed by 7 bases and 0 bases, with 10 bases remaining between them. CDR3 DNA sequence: TGTGCCAGCACCCTGGTGATAGCCAAAAACATTCAGTACTTC. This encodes CASTLVIAKNIQYF. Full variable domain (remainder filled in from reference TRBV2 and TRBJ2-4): EPEVTQTPSHQVTQMGQEVILRCVPISNHLYFYWYRQILGQKVEFLVSFYNNEISEKSEIFDDQFSVERPDGSNFTLKIRSTKLEDSAMYFCASTLVIAKNIQYFGAGTRLSVL.

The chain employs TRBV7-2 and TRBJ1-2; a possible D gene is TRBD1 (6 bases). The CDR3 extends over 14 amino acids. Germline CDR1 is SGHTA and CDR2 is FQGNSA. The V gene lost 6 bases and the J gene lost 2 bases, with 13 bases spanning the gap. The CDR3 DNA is TGTGCCAGCAGATCCAGGGGCCTCAACTATGGCTACACCTTC. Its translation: CASRSRGLNYGYTF. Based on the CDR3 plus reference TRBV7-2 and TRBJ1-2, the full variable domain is GAGVSQSPSNKVTEKGKDVELRCDPISGHTALYWYRQSLGQGLEFLIYFQGNSAPDKSGLPSDRFSAERTGGSVSTLTIQRTQQEDSAVYLCASRSRGLNYGYTFGSGTRLTVV.

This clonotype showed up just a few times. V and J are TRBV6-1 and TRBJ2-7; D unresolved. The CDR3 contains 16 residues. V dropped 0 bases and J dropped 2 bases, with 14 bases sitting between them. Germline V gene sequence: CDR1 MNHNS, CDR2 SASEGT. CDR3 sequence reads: CASSEAGPGLPYEQYF. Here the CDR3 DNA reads TGTGCCAGCAGTGAAGCCGGTCCGGGCTTACCCTACGAGCAGTACTTC.

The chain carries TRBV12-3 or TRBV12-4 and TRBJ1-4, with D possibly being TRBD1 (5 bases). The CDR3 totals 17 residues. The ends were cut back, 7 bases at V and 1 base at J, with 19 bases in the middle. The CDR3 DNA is TGTGCCAGCACAAGGAGGCAGGGTGTCGAAACTAATGAAAAACTGTTTTTT. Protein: CASTRRQGVETNEKLFF.

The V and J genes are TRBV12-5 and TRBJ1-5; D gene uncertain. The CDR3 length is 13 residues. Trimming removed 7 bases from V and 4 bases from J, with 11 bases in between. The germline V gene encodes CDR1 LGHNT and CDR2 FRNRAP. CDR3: CASALGVNQPQHF. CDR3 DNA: TGTGCTAGTGCCCTCGGGGTAAATCAGCCCCAGCATTTT.

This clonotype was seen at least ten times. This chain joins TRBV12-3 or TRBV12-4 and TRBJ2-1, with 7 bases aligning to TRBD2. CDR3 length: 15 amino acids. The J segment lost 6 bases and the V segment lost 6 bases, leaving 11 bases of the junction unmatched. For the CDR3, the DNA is TGTGCCAGCAGCTCCTCTAGCGGTCTACGCAATGAGCAGTTCTTC. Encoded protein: CASSSSSGLRNEQFF.

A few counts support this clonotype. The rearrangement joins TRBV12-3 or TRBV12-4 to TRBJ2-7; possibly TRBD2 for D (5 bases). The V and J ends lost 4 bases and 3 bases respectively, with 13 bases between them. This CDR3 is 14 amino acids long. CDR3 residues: CASSSTRPLYEQYF. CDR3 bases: TGTGCCAGCAGTTCCACTAGACCACTCTACGAGCAGTACTTC.

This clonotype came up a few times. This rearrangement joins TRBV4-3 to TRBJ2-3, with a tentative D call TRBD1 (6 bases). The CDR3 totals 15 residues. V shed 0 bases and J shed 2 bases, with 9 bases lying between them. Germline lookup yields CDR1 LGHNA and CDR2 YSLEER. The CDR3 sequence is CASSQEGQYTDTQYF. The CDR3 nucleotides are TGCGCCAGCAGCCAAGAAGGACAGTACACAGATACGCAGTATTTT.

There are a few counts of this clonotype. CDR3 sequence: CASSLVLSTGEGSYNSPLHF. The CDR3 DNA reads TGTGCCAGCAGCTTAGTATTGTCCACGGGGGAGGGCTCCTATAATTCACCCCTCCACTTT. The J gene is TRBJ1-6, the V gene TRBV11-2; tentatively, D is TRBD1 (5 bases). This CDR3 has 20 amino acids. V was cut by 1 base and J by 0 bases, with 19 bases left in between. Germline V lookup: CDR1 SGHAT, CDR2 FQNNGV.

CDR3 amino acids: CASSYATEAFF. Written as DNA, the CDR3 is TGCGCCAGCAGCTATGCCACTGAAGCTTTCTTT. The chain employs TRBV5-1 and TRBJ1-1, with D uncertain. The germline CDR1 and CDR2 sequences are SGHRS and YFSETQ. The CDR3 contains 11 residues. V was pared by 3 bases and J by 4 bases, with 4 bases between.

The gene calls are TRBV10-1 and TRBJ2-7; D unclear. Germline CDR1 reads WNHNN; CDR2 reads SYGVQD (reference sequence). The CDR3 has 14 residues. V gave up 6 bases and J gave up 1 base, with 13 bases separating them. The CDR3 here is CASSPGYPSYEQYF. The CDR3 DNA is TGCGCCAGCAGCCCCGGGTACCCGTCCTACGAGCAGTACTTC.

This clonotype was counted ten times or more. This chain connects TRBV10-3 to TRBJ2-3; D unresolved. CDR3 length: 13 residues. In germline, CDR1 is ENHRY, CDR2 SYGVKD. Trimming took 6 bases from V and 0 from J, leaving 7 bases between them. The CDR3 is CAIRGRSTDTQYF. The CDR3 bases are TGTGCCATCAGAGGTAGAAGCACAGATACGCAGTATTTT.

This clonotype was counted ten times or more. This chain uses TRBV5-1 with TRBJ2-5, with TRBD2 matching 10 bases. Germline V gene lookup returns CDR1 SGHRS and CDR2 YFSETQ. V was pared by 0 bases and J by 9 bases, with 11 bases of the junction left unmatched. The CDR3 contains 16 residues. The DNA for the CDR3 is TGCGCCAGCAGCTTGGGGACTAGCGGACCAAGAGAAGCCCAGTACTTC. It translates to CASSLGTSGPREAQYF. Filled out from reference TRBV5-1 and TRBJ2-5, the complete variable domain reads KAGVTQTPRYLIKTRGQQVTLSCSPISGHRSVSWYQQTPGQGLQFLFEYFSETQRNKGNFPGRFSGRQFSNSRSEMNVSTLELGDSALYLCASSLGTSGPREAQYFGPGTRLLVL.

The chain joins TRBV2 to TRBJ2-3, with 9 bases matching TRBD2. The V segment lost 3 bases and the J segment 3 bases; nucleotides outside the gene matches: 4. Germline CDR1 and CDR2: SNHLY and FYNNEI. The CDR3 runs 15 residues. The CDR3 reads CASSEMTSGTDTQYF. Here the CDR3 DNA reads TGTGCCAGCAGTGAGATGACTAGCGGAACAGATACGCAGTATTTT. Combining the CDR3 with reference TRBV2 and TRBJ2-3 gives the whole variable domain EPEVTQTPSHQVTQMGQEVILRCVPISNHLYFYWYRQILGQKVEFLVSFYNNEISEKSEIFDDQFSVERPDGSNFTLKIRSTKLEDSAMYFCASSEMTSGTDTQYFGPGTRLTVL.

The CDR3 sequence: CASSDHRSQPQHF. The CDR3 region has the DNA TGTGCCAGCAGCGATCACAGGAGCCAGCCCCAGCATTTT. The chain couples TRBV6-1 to TRBJ1-5; perhaps TRBD1 as D (5 bases). Germline values: CDR1 MNHNS, CDR2 SASEGT. The CDR3 is 13 residues long. The V gene lost 6 bases and the J gene lost 7 bases, with 13 bases spanning the gap.